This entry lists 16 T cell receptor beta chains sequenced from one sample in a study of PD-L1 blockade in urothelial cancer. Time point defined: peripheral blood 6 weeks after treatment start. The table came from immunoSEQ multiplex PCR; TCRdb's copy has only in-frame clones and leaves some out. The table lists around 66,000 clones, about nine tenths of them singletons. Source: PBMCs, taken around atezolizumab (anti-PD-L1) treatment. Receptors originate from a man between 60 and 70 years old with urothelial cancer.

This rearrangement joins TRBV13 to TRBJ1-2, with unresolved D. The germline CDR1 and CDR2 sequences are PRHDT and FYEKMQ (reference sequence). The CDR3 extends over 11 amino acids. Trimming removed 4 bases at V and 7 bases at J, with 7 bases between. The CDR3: CASSSRGGYTF. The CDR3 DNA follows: TGTGCCAGCAGCTCTCGGGGTGGCTACACCTTC.

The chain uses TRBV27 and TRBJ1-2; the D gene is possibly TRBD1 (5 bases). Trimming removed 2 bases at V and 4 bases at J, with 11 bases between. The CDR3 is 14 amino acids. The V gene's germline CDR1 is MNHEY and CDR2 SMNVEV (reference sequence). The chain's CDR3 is CASSLKGIGYGYTF. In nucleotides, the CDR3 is TGTGCCAGCAGTTTAAAGGGGATTGGCTATGGCTACACCTTC.

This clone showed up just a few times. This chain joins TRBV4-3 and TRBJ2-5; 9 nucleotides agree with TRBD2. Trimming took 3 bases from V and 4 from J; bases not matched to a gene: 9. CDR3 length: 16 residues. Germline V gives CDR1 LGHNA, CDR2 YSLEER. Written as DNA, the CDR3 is TGCGCCAGCAGCCATTCACTAGCGGGTGGAGGAGAGACCCAGTACTTC. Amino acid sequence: CASSHSLAGGGETQYF.

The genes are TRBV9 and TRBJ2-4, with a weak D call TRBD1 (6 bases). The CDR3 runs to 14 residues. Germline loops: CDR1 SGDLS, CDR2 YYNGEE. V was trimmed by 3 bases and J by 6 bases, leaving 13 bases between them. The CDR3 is CASSAGPTGNIQYF. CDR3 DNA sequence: TGTGCCAGCAGCGCCGGACCGACAGGAAACATTCAGTACTTC.

CDR3: CASSPTAGQIFTDTQYF. For the CDR3, the DNA is TGTGCCAGCTCACCAACGGCAGGCCAAATTTTCACAGATACGCAGTATTTT. This chain joins TRBV18 and TRBJ2-3; the D is unclear. Deletions cut 2 bases from V and 2 bases from J, with 17 bases between. CDR3 length equals 17 residues. Germline CDR1 KGHSH, CDR2 LQKENI.

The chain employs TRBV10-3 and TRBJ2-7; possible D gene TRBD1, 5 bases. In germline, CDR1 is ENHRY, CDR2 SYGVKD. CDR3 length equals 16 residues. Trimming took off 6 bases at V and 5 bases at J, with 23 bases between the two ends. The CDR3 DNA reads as TGTGCCATCAGCCTACTTGCACCCCATGCACAGGACGAGCAGTACTTC. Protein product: CAISLLAPHAQDEQYF.

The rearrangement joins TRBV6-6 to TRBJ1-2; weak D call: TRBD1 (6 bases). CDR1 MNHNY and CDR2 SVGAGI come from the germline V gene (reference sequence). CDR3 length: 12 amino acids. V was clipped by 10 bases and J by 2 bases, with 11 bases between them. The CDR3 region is CATSGTNYGYTF. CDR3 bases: TGTGCCACCTCCGGGACAAACTATGGCTACACCTTC.

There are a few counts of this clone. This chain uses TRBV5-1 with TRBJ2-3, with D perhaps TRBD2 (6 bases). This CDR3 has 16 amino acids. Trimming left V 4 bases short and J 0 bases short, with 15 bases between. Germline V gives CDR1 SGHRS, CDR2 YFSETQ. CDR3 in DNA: TGCGCCAGCAGCCCTGGGACTCGAACGAGCACAGATACGCAGTATTTT. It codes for CASSPGTRTSTDTQYF.

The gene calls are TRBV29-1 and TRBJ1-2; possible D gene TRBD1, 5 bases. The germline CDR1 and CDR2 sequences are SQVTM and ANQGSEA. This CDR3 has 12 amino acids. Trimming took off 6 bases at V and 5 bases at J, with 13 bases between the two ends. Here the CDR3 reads CSVRRGDYGYTF. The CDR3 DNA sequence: TGCAGCGTAAGGCGGGGGGATTATGGCTACACCTTC.

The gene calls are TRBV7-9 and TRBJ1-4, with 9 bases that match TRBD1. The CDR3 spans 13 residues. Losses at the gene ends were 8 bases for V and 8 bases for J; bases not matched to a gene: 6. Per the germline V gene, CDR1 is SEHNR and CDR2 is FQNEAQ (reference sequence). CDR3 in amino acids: CASVGQGREKLFF. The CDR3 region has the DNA TGTGCCAGCGTGGGACAGGGCCGGGAAAAACTGTTTTTT.

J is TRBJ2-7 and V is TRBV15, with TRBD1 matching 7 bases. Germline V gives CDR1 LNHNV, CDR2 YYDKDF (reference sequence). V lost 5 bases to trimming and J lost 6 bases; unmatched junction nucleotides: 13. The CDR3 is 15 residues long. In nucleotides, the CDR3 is TGTGCCACCAGCCCGAGCCGGAACAGGGGCTCCGAGCAGTACTTC. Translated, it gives CATSPSRNRGSEQYF.

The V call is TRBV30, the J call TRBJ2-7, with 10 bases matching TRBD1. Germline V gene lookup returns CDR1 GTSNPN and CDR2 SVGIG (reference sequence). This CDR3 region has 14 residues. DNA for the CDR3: TGTGCATTCAGCCCGGGGACAGGGGCCTACGAGCAGTACTTC. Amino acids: CAFSPGTGAYEQYF.

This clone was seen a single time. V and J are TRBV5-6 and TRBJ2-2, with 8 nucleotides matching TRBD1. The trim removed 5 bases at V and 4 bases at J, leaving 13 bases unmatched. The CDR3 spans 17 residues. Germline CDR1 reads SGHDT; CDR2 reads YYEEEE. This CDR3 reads CASSRDRRNRITGELFF. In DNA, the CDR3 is TGTGCCAGCAGTCGGGACAGGCGGAACCGTATCACCGGGGAGCTGTTTTTT.

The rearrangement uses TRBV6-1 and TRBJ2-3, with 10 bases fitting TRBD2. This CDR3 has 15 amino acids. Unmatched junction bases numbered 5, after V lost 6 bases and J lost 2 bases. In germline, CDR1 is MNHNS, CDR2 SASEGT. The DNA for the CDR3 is TGTGCCAGCAGACGGACTAGCGGCTTCACAGATACGCAGTATTTT. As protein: CASRRTSGFTDTQYF.

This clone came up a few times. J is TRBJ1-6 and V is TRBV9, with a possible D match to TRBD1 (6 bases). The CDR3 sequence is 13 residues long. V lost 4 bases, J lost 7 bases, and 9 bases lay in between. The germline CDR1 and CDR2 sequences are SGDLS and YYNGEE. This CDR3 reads CASSPTGNSPLHF. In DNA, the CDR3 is TGTGCCAGCAGCCCAACAGGGAATTCACCCCTCCACTTT.

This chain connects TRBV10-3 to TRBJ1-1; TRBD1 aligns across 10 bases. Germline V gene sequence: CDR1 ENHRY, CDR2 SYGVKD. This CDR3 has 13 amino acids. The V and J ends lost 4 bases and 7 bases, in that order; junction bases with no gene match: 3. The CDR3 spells CAISVGTGVEAFF. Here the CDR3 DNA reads TGTGCCATCAGTGTCGGGACAGGGGTTGAAGCTTTCTTT.